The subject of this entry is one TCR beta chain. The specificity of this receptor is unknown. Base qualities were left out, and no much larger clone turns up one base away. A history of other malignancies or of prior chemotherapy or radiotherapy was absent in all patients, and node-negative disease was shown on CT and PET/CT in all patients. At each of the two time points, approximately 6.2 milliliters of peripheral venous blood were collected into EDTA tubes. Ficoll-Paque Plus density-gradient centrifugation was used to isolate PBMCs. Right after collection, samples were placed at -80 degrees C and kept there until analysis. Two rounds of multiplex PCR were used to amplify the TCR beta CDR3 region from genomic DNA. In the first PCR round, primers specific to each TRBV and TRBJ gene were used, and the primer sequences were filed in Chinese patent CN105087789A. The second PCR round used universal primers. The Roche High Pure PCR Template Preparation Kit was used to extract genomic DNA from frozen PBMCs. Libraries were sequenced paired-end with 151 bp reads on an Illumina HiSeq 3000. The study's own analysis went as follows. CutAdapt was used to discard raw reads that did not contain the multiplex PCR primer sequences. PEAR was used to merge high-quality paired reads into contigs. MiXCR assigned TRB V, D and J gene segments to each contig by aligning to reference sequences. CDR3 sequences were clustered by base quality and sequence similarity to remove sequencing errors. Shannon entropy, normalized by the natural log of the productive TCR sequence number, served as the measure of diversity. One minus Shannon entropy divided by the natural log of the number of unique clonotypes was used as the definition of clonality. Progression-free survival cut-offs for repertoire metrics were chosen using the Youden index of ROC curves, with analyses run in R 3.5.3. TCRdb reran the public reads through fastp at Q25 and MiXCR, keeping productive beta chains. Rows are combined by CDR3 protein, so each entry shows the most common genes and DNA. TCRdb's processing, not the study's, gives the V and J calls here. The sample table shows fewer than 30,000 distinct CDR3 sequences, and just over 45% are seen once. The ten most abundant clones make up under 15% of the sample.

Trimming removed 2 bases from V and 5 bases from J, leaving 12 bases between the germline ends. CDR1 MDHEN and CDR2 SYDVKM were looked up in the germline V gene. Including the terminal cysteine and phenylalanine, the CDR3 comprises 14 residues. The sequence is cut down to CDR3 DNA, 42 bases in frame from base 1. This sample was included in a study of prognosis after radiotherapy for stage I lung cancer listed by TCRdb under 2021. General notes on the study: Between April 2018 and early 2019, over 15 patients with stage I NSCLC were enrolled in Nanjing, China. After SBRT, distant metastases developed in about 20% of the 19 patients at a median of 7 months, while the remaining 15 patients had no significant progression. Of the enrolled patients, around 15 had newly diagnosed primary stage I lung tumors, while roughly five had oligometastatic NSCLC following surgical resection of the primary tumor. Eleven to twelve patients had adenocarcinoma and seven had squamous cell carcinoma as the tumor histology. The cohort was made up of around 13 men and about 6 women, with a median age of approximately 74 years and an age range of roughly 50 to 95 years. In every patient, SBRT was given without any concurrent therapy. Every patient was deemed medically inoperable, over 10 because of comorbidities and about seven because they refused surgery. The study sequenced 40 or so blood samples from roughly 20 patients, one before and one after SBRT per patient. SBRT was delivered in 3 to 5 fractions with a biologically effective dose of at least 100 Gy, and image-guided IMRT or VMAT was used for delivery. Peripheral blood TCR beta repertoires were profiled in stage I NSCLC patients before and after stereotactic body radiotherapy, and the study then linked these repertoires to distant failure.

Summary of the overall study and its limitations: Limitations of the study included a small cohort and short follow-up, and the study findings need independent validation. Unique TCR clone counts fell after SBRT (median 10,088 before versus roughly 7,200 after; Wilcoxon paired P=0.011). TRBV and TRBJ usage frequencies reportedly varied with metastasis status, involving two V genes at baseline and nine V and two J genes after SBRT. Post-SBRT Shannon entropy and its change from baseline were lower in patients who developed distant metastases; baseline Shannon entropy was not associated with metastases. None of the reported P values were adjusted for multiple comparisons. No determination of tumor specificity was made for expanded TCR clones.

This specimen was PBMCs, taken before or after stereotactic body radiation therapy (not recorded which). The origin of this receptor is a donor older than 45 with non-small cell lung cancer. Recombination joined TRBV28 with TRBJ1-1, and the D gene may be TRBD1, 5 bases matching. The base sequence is TGTGCCAGCAGTTTAGGACCGACAGAGACTGAAGCTTTCTTT. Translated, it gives CASSLGPTETEAFF.